This T cell receptor (beta chain) was profiled in a study of T cells in localized non-small cell lung cancer. Notes on the study in general: Appearance in adjacent lung was seen for a median about 59 of the top 100 tumor clones. There was higher T cell clonality in uninvolved adjacent lung than in tumor, and it was highest there.

Profiled with immunoSEQ multiplex PCR; TCRdb holds only in-frame clones, not every one. The repertoire consists of around 96,000 clones, with roughly 93% occurring once and the leading ten covering about 4%. This clone showed up just once. Its target is not known. This clonotype was sampled from a woman aged 35-70 years with stage II squamous cell lung carcinoma. This specimen consisted of PBMCs, obtained before any cancer treatment.

DNA for the CDR3: TGTGCCAGCAGCGTAGGAGGCGGCCTAGATTTGACCCAGTACTTC. Translating it yields CASSVGGGLDLTQYF. The chain carries TRBV9 and TRBJ2-5, with D hard to call. Germline V CDR1 and CDR2: SGDLS, YYNGEE. V gave up 0 bases and J gave up 7 bases, with 16 bases separating them. The CDR3 loop spans 15 amino acids.